This TCR beta chain was sequenced in a study of blood T cell repertoires in COVID-19. Clones were read by immunoSEQ multiplex PCR, and TCRdb kept only the in-frame ones, dropping some. The sample has roughly 320,000 clones; under 90% are singletons. This CDR3 is 15 amino acids long. Trimming shortened V by 3 bases and J by 6 bases, and 15 bases separated the two germline ends. CDR1 is ENHRY, CDR2 SYGVKD, per germline. V usage is TRBV10-3 and J usage is TRBJ2-4, with unresolved D. The TCR comes from a man between 25 and 39 years old who had recovered from COVID-19. The sample taken for sequencing was PBMCs or T cells enriched from blood (not recorded which). The CDR3: CAISESATQRNIQYF. The DNA of the CDR3 is TGTGCCATCAGTGAATCAGCCACACAGAGAAACATTCAGTACTTC.